These 2 T cell receptor beta chains were sequenced from one sample in a study of vaccination effects on CD4 cells after COVID-19. Assay: immunoSEQ multiplex PCR; the TCRdb copy retains only in-frame clones and omits some. The table includes around 46,000 clones, 50% to 80% detected once. Investigators separated out CD4+ T cells once 10 days of culture had passed. No antigen has been assigned to these receptors. Sample: CD4+ T cells from PBMCs cultured without peptide, taken before COVID-19 vaccination. The receptor source for this set is a human donor who received a COVID-19 vaccine.

This rearrangement joins TRBV28 to TRBJ2-1, with D tentatively TRBD1 (6 bases). The CDR3 covers 15 residues. The ends were cut back, 2 bases at V and 6 bases at J, with 14 bases in the middle. Per germline, CDR1 MDHEN and CDR2 SYDVKM. In DNA form, the CDR3 reads TGTGCCAGCAGTTTAGGTAGGGGGTCTCGCAATGAGCAGTTCTTC. This gives the protein CASSLGRGSRNEQFF.

This clone was seen only a few times. This rearrangement joins TRBV28 to TRBJ1-1; possible D gene TRBD1, 5 bases. Trimming took off 3 bases at V and 11 bases at J, with 10 bases between the two ends. Germline assignment: CDR1 MDHEN and CDR2 SYDVKM. The CDR3 is 11 amino acids. CDR3 residues: CASSFRRGAFF. The CDR3 bases are TGTGCCAGCAGTTTCAGGCGGGGGGCTTTCTTT.